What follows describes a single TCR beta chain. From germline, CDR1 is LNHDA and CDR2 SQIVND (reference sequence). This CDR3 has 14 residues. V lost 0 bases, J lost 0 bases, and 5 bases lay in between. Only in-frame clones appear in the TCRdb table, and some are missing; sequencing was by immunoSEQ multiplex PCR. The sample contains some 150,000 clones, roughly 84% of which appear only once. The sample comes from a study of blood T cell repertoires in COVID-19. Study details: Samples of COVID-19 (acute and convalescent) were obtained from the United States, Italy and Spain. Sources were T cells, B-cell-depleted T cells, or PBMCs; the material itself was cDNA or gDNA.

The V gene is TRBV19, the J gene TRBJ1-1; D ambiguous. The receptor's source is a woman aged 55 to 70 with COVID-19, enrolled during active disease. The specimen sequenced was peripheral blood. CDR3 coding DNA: TGTGCCAGTAGTATAGACACAATGAACACTGAAGCTTTCTTT. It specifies CASSIDTMNTEAFF.